The T cell receptor beta chain described here comes from a study of T-cell reconstitution after alpha-beta-depleted transplantation in children. This clonotype was counted a few times. Unique molecular identifiers were built into the TCRbeta library. TCRdb re-derived calls from the PCR reads in MiXCR, one entry per CDR3 protein. The table lists about 60,000 distinct CDR3 sequences, approximately 43% of them singletons. Specimen: PBMCs, mostly from graft donor cells, collected 360 days after TCRalphabeta/CD19-depleted stem cell transplant. This receptor was taken from a male patient aged 10 to 17 who had a stem cell transplant for acute lymphoblastic leukemia, so the T cells may come from the graft donor.

As DNA, the CDR3 is TGTGCCAGCAGTTTGGGGCACGAGCAGTACTTC. This sequence encodes CASSLGHEQYF. The chain has TRBV12-3 or TRBV12-4 and TRBJ2-7; the D gene is possibly TRBD1 (5 bases). Trimming took off 3 bases at V and 5 bases at J, with 5 bases between the two ends. The CDR3 sequence is 11 residues long.